What follows are 6 T cell receptor beta chains derived from one specimen sequenced in a study of T cell repertoires in cytomegalovirus infection. TCRdb passed the reads through MiXCR, listing each CDR3 protein once. Of about 310,000 distinct CDR3 sequences listed, about 25% are singletons. Their antigen targets remain unknown. Specimen: cultured PBMCs, collected from culture after CMV antigen stimulation. These receptors were taken from a human donor in good health (CMV status not recorded). Some clones in this sample may be carry-over from other donors' samples.

This chain uses TRBV28 with TRBJ2-7; D may be TRBD2 (5 bases). This CDR3 is 17 amino acids long. V lost 7 bases to trimming and J lost 2 bases, with 24 bases between them. The germline V gene has CDR1 MDHEN and CDR2 SYDVKM. The CDR3 region has the DNA TGTGCCAGCAAGGAAGGAGGTGCTAGGAGAACCGCCTACGAGCAGTACTTC. It translates to CASKEGGARRTAYEQYF.

The rearrangement joins TRBV12-5 to TRBJ1-2; tentative D call: TRBD1 (5 bases). CDR1 is LGHNT, CDR2 FRNRAP, per germline. This CDR3 contains 16 residues. Trimming cost V 5 bases and J 5 bases, with 21 bases left between them. Here the CDR3 reads CASGPDLSGTLYGYTF. The CDR3 coding sequence is TGTGCTAGTGGTCCCGACCTTTCCGGGACGCTATATGGCTACACCTTC.

This clonotype came up many times. The chain carries TRBV7-6 and TRBJ2-1, with D possibly being TRBD2 (6 bases). CDR1 is SGHVS, CDR2 FNYEAQ, per germline. Trimming took off 4 bases at V and 10 bases at J, with 20 bases between the two ends. The length of the CDR3 is 15 residues. The CDR3 DNA reads TGTGCCAGCAGCTGGAGGTCGGGCGCGGGATACGAGCAGTTCTTC. It is translated as CASSWRSGAGYEQFF.

The genes are TRBV10-3 and TRBJ2-7; 11 bases agree with TRBD2. Per germline, CDR1 ENHRY and CDR2 SYGVKD. V trimming: 7 bases; J trimming: 4 bases; junction bases outside the gene matches: 6. The CDR3 loop spans 14 amino acids. CDR3 residues: CAINTSGSMYEQYF. CDR3 coding DNA: TGTGCCATCAATACTAGCGGGAGCATGTACGAGCAGTACTTC.

The chain uses TRBV13 and TRBJ2-5; a weak D match, TRBD1 (6 bases). The V and J ends lost 5 bases and 2 bases respectively, with 12 bases between them. This CDR3 has 14 amino acids. Germline V gives CDR1 PRHDT, CDR2 FYEKMQ (reference sequence). CDR3 protein: CASSPKRGQETQYF. CDR3 sequence (DNA): TGTGCCAGCAGCCCCAAAAGGGGGCAAGAGACCCAGTACTTC. Full variable domain (outside the CDR3, taken from reference TRBV13 and TRBJ2-5): AAGVIQSPRHLIKEKRETATLKCYPIPRHDTVYWYQQGPGQDPQFLISFYEKMQSDKGSIPDRFSAQQFSDYHSELNMSSLELGDSALYFCASSPKRGQETQYFGPGTRLLVL.

J is TRBJ2-7 and V is TRBV29-1; D is unresolved. This CDR3 is built from 14 residues. CDR1 is SQVTM, CDR2 ANQGSEA, per germline. V lost 1 base and J 5 bases, leaving 15 bases between the germline ends. CDR3 nucleotide sequence: TGCAGCGTTGAAGGAGATCAGTTCACGAACGAGCAGTACTTC. Its protein is CSVEGDQFTNEQYF.